Listed here are 27 T cell receptor beta chains from one sample, sequenced in a study of T-cell reconstitution after alpha-beta-depleted transplantation in children. Molecular barcoding with unique molecular identifiers was used for the TCRbeta library. One entry per CDR3 protein, called by TCRdb with MiXCR from the PCR reads. The table records over 150,000 distinct CDR3 sequences, around 7% of them present only once. Sequenced material: PBMCs, taken before TCRalphabeta/CD19-depleted stem cell transplant. These TCRs come from a boy between 2 and 10 years old with acute lymphoblastic leukemia, due to receive a stem cell transplant.

The sample holds a few counts of this clonotype. The V call is TRBV4-2, the J call TRBJ2-3, with unresolved D. Deletions cut 1 base from V and 4 bases from J, with 12 bases between. Germline V CDR1 and CDR2: LGHNA, YNFKEQ. The CDR3 contains 15 residues. CDR3 nucleotide sequence: TGTGCCAGCAGCCAAGGTTCGCTAGGTGCAGATACGCAGTATTTT. Translating it yields CASSQGSLGADTQYF.

This clonotype was observed a few times. This rearrangement joins TRBV20-1 to TRBJ1-5; D gene uncertain. The CDR3 length is 13 residues. Trimming cost V 6 bases and J 1 base, with 10 bases left between them. The germline V gene encodes CDR1 DFQATT and CDR2 SNEGSKA (reference sequence). The DNA for the CDR3 is TGCAGTGCCTATGAATGGAGCAATCAGCCCCAGCATTTT. It codes for CSAYEWSNQPQHF.

This clonotype was seen many times. This chain connects TRBV15 to TRBJ1-6; D is undetermined. The CDR3 extends over 15 amino acids. Per the germline V gene, CDR1 is LNHNV and CDR2 is YYDKDF (reference sequence). V shed 0 bases and J shed 6 bases, with 9 bases lying between them. The CDR3 DNA reads as TGTGCCACCAGCAGAGATCGGTCGGTTAATTCACCCCTCCACTTT. Its protein product is CATSRDRSVNSPLHF.

This clonotype was recorded a few times. The chain carries TRBV2 and TRBJ2-1, with TRBD2 matching over 14 bases. The CDR3 loop spans 17 amino acids. V lost 4 bases, J lost 7 bases, and 9 bases stayed unmatched. Germline loops: CDR1 SNHLY, CDR2 FYNNEI. The DNA of the CDR3 is TGTGCCAGCAGTGGTCGACTAGCGGGAGGGGGGGGGAATGAGCAGTTCTTC. Translation: CASSGRLAGGGGNEQFF. Filled out from reference TRBV2 and TRBJ2-1, the complete variable domain reads EPEVTQTPSHQVTQMGQEVILRCVPISNHLYFYWYRQILGQKVEFLVSFYNNEISEKSEIFDDQFSVERPDGSNFTLKIRSTKLEDSAMYFCASSGRLAGGGGNEQFFGPGTRLTVL.

This clonotype showed up many times. The chain employs TRBV6-5 and TRBJ2-2; D not certain. The CDR3 loop spans 16 amino acids. Germline V gene sequence: CDR1 MNHEY, CDR2 SVGAGI. V lost 2 bases and J lost 2, with 12 bases in between. CDR3: CASSYLPGSNTGELFF. Written as DNA, the CDR3 is TGTGCCAGCAGTTACCTCCCGGGTTCTAACACCGGGGAGCTGTTTTTT.

This clonotype was observed at least ten times. The V call is TRBV12-3 or TRBV12-4, the J call TRBJ1-2; D may be TRBD1 (5 bases). The CDR3 extends over 10 amino acids. V was clipped by 10 bases and J by 9 bases, with 12 bases between them. The CDR3 region is CATRGLSYTF. Written as DNA, the CDR3 is TGTGCCACCCGGGGGTTAAGCTACACCTTC.

The chain combines TRBV12-3 or TRBV12-4 with TRBJ1-5, with 8 bases that match TRBD1. V lost 1 base, J lost 7 bases, and 0 bases stayed unmatched. This CDR3 region has 13 residues. The CDR3 loop is CASSLDRGQPQHF. CDR3 bases: TGTGCCAGCAGTTTAGACAGGGGGCAGCCCCAGCATTTT.

This clonotype was picked up a small number of times. The CDR3 protein is CSARAPPAYEQYF. The CDR3 DNA sequence: TGCAGTGCCCGGGCGCCACCAGCCTACGAGCAGTACTTC. The chain uses TRBV20-1 and TRBJ2-7; D uncertain. The CDR3 is made up of 13 amino acids. Trimming left V 6 bases short and J 2 bases short, with 14 bases between. Germline V gene lookup returns CDR1 DFQATT and CDR2 SNEGSKA (reference sequence).

This clonotype was observed at least ten times. The chain couples TRBV5-1 to TRBJ1-2; D unresolved. This CDR3 has 14 amino acids. Trimming shortened V by 0 bases and J by 4 bases, and 10 bases separated the two germline ends. Looked up from germline, CDR1 is SGHRS and CDR2 is YFSETQ. The CDR3 region is CASSLEGLSYGYTF. CDR3 DNA sequence: TGCGCCAGCAGCTTGGAGGGTTTGAGCTATGGCTACACCTTC.

This chain connects TRBV12-3 or TRBV12-4 to TRBJ1-1; D is undetermined. The CDR3 length is 14 residues. V was trimmed by 1 base and J by 1 base, leaving 7 bases between them. The CDR3 here is CASSLEIWNTEAFF. The CDR3 DNA reads as TGTGCCAGCAGTTTAGAAATTTGGAACACTGAAGCTTTCTTT.

This clonotype was counted at least ten times. CDR3 sequence reads: CASSQNGFGANVLTF. CDR3 DNA: TGCGCCAGCAGCCAAAACGGATTTGGGGCCAACGTCCTGACTTTC. This chain joins TRBV4-3 and TRBJ2-6; D call uncertain. The CDR3 has 15 amino acids. CDR1 and CDR2 (germline): LGHNA, YSLEER. V lost 2 bases and J 3 bases, leaving 8 bases between the germline ends.

This clonotype has more than one count but fewer than ten. The DNA for the CDR3 is TGTGCCAGCAGCGTAGGATGGGGTGACGAGCAGTACTTC. Translating gives CASSVGWGDEQYF. J is TRBJ2-7 and V is TRBV9; D gene unclear. Looked up from germline, CDR1 is SGDLS and CDR2 is YYNGEE. The length of the CDR3 is 13 residues. Trimming stripped 0 bases from V and 5 bases from J, with 9 bases between.

This clonotype was seen ten or more times. This CDR3 is missing its conserved last phenylalanine or tryptophan, likely due to a read error. The DNA is left out, because the CDR3 cannot be placed on it with certainty; the CDR3 is given as TCRdb lists it. This chain links TRBV28 with TRBJ2-1; the table's D call TRBD2 went unverified against the DNA. The germline V gene has CDR1 MDHEN and CDR2 SYDVKM. Including both end residues, the CDR3 is 12 amino acids long. CDR3: CASSFGGVPVFS.

This clonotype showed up many times. This chain connects TRBV3-1 to TRBJ2-1; no definite D call. Trimming left V 3 bases short and J 7 bases short, with 10 bases between. The CDR3 length is 13 residues. Germline CDR1 is LGHDT and CDR2 is YNNKEL (reference sequence). CDR3 loop: CASSHGQTNEQFF. The CDR3 bases are TGTGCCAGCAGCCACGGTCAGACTAATGAGCAGTTCTTC.

This clonotype was seen at least ten times. This chain joins TRBV28 and TRBJ2-7, with a possible D match to TRBD1 (6 bases). The V gene's germline CDR1 is MDHEN and CDR2 SYDVKM. The CDR3 has 12 residues. Trimming stripped 2 bases from V and 5 bases from J, with 7 bases between. The CDR3 DNA follows: TGTGCCAGCAGTTTAACAGGGAACGAGCAGTACTTC. This gives the protein CASSLTGNEQYF.

This clonotype was counted at least ten times. The V and J genes are TRBV7-9 and TRBJ1-6; D call uncertain. The V end was cut by 5 bases, the J end by 5 bases, with 4 bases between. Per the germline V gene, CDR1 is SEHNR and CDR2 is FQNEAQ (reference sequence). The CDR3 contains 12 residues. As DNA, the CDR3 is TGTGCCAGCAGCAGGGATAATTCACCCCTCCACTTT. It codes for CASSRDNSPLHF.

This clonotype has a count of ten or more. This chain uses TRBV7-8 with TRBJ2-5, with D unclear. The V gene lost 0 bases and the J gene lost 2 bases, with 7 bases spanning the gap. The germline V gene encodes CDR1 SGHVS and CDR2 FQNEAQ. The CDR3 is 14 residues long. The CDR3 sequence is CASSLAPRQETQYF. In DNA form, the CDR3 reads TGTGCCAGCAGCTTAGCACCGCGACAAGAGACCCAGTACTTC.

This clonotype appeared many times. V usage is TRBV15 and J usage is TRBJ2-5; a weak D match, TRBD1 (6 bases). CDR3 length: 16 amino acids. The germline gives CDR1 LNHNV, CDR2 YYDKDF (reference sequence). V was clipped by 1 base and J by 1 base, with 13 bases between them. The CDR3, as DNA: TGTGCCACCAGCAGAGTAGACAGGCGGGCCCAAGAGACCCAGTACTTC. Residues: CATSRVDRRAQETQYF.

This clonotype came up many times. V and J are TRBV12-3 or TRBV12-4 and TRBJ1-2; maybe TRBD1 (5 bases). V was clipped by 6 bases and J by 6 bases, with 14 bases between them. CDR3 length: 13 residues. For the CDR3, the DNA is TGTGCCAGCAGCTTTCAGGGCCGCCATGGCTACACCTTC. Translation gives CASSFQGRHGYTF.

Ten or more counts support this clonotype. The J gene is TRBJ2-7, the V gene TRBV28; D might be TRBD2 (6 bases). CDR1 and CDR2 from the germline V gene are MDHEN and SYDVKM. The CDR3 extends over 14 amino acids. V was cut by 5 bases and J by 7 bases, with 18 bases left in between. CDR3 sequence reads: CASSIMSLAGEQYF. The CDR3 bases are TGTGCCAGCAGTATTATGAGCTTGGCGGGGGAGCAGTACTTC.

This clonotype appeared once. The J gene is TRBJ2-5, the V gene TRBV12-3 or TRBV12-4, with 7 bases lining up with TRBD2. The CDR3 is 14 amino acids. V trimming: 5 bases; J trimming: 3 bases; junction bases outside the gene matches: 6. CDR3 in amino acids: CASSPGGVEETQYF. The CDR3, as DNA: TGTGCCAGCAGTCCGGGGGGAGTTGAAGAGACCCAGTACTTC.

This clonotype was counted ten times or more. V gene TRBV12-3 or TRBV12-4 combines with J gene TRBJ2-7; D ambiguous. The CDR3 contains 15 residues. Trimming removed 8 bases at V and 0 bases at J, with 17 bases between. In nucleotides, the CDR3 is TGTGCCAGCCCCTCCCGGATAGTGAGCTCCTACGAGCAGTACTTC. Translation gives CASPSRIVSSYEQYF.

This clonotype was seen repeatedly, ten times or more. The chain recombines TRBV10-3 with TRBJ2-3; D possibly corresponds to TRBD1 (6 bases). Trimming removed 6 bases at V and 1 base at J, with 8 bases between. The CDR3 is 13 amino acids. The germline gives CDR1 ENHRY, CDR2 SYGVKD. CDR3 bases: TGTGCCATCAGGGGGGCGCGCACAGATACGCAGTATTTT. Its translation is CAIRGARTDTQYF.

This clonotype was picked up many times. The rearrangement uses TRBV4-1 and TRBJ2-1; D is ambiguous. V was trimmed by 0 bases and J by 2 bases, leaving 8 bases between them. Germline CDR1 is MGHRA and CDR2 is YSYEKL. This CDR3 has 15 residues. This CDR3 is CASSQDSPTYNEQFF. For the CDR3, the DNA is TGCGCCAGCAGCCAAGATAGTCCCACCTACAATGAGCAGTTCTTC.

The chain uses TRBV28 and TRBJ2-7; 8 nucleotides match TRBD2. The CDR3 covers 15 residues. Germline V CDR1 and CDR2: MDHEN, SYDVKM. V gave up 4 bases and J gave up 1 base; unmatched junction bases: 6. The CDR3 DNA sequence: TGTGCCAGCAGTTCCCCTGCGGGGGGATCCTACGAGCAGTACTTC. It is translated as CASSSPAGGSYEQYF. The full variable domain, in which reference TRBV28 and TRBJ2-7 provide the parts outside the CDR3, is DVKVTQSSRYLVKRTGEKVFLECVQDMDHENMFWYRQDPGLGLRLIYFSYDVKMKEKGDIPEGYSVSREKKERFSLILESASTNQTSMYLCASSSPAGGSYEQYFGPGTRLTVT.

This clonotype turned up a few times. J is TRBJ2-1 and V is TRBV7-8; D is perhaps TRBD2 (6 bases). V lost 3 bases to trimming and J lost 2 bases, with 17 bases between them. The CDR3 spans 17 residues. Germline V gives CDR1 SGHVS, CDR2 FQNEAQ. The CDR3 protein is CASSFGREIVAYNEQFF. The CDR3 nucleotides are TGTGCCAGCAGCTTTGGACGGGAGATCGTCGCCTACAATGAGCAGTTCTTC.

The chain links TRBV20-1 to TRBJ2-5, with D tentatively TRBD2 (7 bases). V was trimmed by 2 bases and J by 5 bases, leaving 9 bases between them. The length of the CDR3 is 12 residues. CDR1 is DFQATT and CDR2 is SNEGSKA in the germline V gene (reference sequence). CDR3 DNA sequence: TGCAGTGCTAGAAGGGGGGGTGAGACCCAGTACTTC. This codes for CSARRGGETQYF.